The 2 T cell receptor beta chains reported below all come from one sample, sequenced in a study of shared clonotypes between healthy human individuals. Generated by immunoSEQ multiplex PCR, the TCRdb table keeps only in-frame clones and is missing some. Found here are nearly 2 million clones, approximately 95% of them singletons; the top ten hold less than 1.5%. CD45RO-negative, CCR7-selected cells formed the naive CD8 fraction, which excluded terminally differentiated effector memory CD45RA+ cells. The sample taken for sequencing was naive CD8+ T cells sorted from blood. These receptors were obtained from a man between 18 and 29 years old in good health.

V usage is TRBV10-3 and J usage is TRBJ2-3; D possibly uses TRBD1 or TRBD2 (5 bases each). This CDR3 contains 14 residues. Germline assignment: CDR1 ENHRY and CDR2 SYGVKD. V was pared by 10 bases and J by 2 bases, with 16 bases between. The CDR3 region is CATGPGRITDTQYF. The CDR3 DNA reads TGTGCCACAGGACCGGGACGGATCACAGATACGCAGTATTTT.

The CDR3 coding sequence is TGTGCCAGCAGCCAAGGGGGCACAGATACGCAGTATTTT. Amino acid sequence: CASSQGGTDTQYF. This chain links TRBV11-2 with TRBJ2-3; D is perhaps TRBD1 (5 bases). The CDR3 sequence is 13 residues long. Germline V gene lookup returns CDR1 SGHAT and CDR2 FQNNGV. V lost 5 bases, J lost 1 base, and 7 bases lay in between.